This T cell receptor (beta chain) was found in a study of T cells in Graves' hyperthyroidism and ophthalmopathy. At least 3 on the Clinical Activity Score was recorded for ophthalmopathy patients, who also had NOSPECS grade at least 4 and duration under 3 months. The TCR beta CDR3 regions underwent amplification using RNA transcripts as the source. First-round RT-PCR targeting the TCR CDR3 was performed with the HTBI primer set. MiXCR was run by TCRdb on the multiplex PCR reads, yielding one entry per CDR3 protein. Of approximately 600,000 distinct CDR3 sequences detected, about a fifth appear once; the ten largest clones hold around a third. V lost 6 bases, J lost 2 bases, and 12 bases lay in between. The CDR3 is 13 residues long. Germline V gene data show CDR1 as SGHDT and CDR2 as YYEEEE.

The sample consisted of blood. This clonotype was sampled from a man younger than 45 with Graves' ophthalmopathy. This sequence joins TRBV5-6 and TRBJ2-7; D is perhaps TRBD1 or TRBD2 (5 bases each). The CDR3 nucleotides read TGTGCCAGCACCCTCGGGACCGCCTACGAGCAGTACTTC. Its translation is CASTLGTAYEQYF.